This TCR beta chain was identified in a study of blood T cell repertoires in COVID-19. Study background: The United States, Italy and Spain provided the acute and convalescent COVID-19 samples.

The CDR3 runs 15 residues. Germline lookup yields CDR1 MNHEY and CDR2 SMNVEV (reference sequence). Trimming cost V 6 bases and J 4 bases, with 17 bases left between them. Original methodology: By means of reference gene primer amplification, nucleated cell counts were estimated. Some clones are missing from TCRdb's copy, which holds only in-frame ones; the method was immunoSEQ multiplex PCR. That table gives V, J and clone size, and the DNA gave D and trimming. The sample yields around 300,000 clones, 80% to 95% seen once. This receptor was obtained from a young woman with COVID-19, enrolled during active disease. The chain is built from TRBV27 and TRBJ2-3; no firm D call. The sequencing input was peripheral blood. The DNA of the CDR3 is TGTGCCAGCAGCCCCCGACTTCCTTGGGCAGATACGCAGTATTTT. It yields the protein CASSPRLPWADTQYF.